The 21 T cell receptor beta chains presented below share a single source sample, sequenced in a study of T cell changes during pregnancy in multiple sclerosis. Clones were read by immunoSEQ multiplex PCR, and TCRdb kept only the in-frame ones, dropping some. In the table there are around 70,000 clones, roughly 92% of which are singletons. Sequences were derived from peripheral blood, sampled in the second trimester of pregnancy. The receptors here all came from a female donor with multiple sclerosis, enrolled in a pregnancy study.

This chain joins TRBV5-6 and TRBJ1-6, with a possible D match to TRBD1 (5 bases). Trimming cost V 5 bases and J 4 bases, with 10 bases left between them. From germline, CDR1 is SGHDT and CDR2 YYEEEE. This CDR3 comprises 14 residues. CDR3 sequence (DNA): TGTGCCAGCAGGCCGGGGGGGTATAATTCACCCCTCCACTTT. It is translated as CASRPGGYNSPLHF.

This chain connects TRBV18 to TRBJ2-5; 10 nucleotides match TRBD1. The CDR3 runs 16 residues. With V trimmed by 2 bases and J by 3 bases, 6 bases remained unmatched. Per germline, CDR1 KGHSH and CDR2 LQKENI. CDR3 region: CASSPTTGGKEETQYF. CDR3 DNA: TGTGCCAGCTCACCAACGACAGGGGGCAAGGAAGAGACCCAGTACTTC. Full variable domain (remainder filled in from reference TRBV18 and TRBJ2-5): NAGVMQNPRHLVRRRGQEARLRCSPMKGHSHVYWYRQLPEEGLKFMVYLQKENIIDESGMPKERFSAEFPKEGPSILRIQQVVRGDSAAYFCASSPTTGGKEETQYFGPGTRLLVL.

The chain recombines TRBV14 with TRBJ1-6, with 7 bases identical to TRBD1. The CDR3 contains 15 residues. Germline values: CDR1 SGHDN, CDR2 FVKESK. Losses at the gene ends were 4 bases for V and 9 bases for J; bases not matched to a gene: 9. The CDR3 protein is CASSLRQGFSSPLHF. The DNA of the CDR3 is TGTGCCAGCAGCCTACGACAGGGTTTTAGTTCACCCCTCCACTTT.

The CDR3 reads CASSYSGTAPISWTF. CDR3 DNA: TGTGCCAGCAGTTACTCCGGGACAGCCCCTATTTCGTGGACTTTC. This rearrangement joins TRBV6-5 to TRBJ2-6, with 7 positions matching TRBD1. After removal of 0 bases from V and 18 bases from J, the junction contained 14 bases not matched to a gene. The CDR3 loop spans 15 amino acids. Germline CDR1 reads MNHEY; CDR2 reads SVGAGI.

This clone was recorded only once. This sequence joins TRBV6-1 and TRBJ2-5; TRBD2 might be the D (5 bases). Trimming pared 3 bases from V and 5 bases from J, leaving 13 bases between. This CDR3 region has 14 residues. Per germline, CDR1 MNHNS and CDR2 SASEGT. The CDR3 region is CASSDILGGETQYF. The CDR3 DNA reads TGTGCCAGCAGTGATATCCTGGGCGGGGAGACCCAGTACTTC.

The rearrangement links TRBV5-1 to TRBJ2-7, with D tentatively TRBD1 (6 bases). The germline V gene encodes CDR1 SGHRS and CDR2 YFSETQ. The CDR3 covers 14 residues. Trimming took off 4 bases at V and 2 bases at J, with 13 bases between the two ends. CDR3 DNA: TGCGCCAGCAGCCTTCGGACAGCCGCCTACGAGCAGTACTTC. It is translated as CASSLRTAAYEQYF.

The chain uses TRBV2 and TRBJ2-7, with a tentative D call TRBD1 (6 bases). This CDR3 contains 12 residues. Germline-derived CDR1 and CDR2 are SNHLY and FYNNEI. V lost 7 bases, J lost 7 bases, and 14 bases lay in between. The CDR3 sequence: CASTGDSGEQYF. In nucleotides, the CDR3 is TGTGCCAGCACAGGGGATTCGGGTGAGCAGTACTTC.

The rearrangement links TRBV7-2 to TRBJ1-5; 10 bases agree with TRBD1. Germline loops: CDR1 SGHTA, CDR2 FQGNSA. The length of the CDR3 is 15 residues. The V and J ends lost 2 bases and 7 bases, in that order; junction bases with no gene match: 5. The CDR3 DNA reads TGTGCCAGCAGCTTAAGCGGGACAGGGGTCCAGCCCCAGCATTTT. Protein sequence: CASSLSGTGVQPQHF.

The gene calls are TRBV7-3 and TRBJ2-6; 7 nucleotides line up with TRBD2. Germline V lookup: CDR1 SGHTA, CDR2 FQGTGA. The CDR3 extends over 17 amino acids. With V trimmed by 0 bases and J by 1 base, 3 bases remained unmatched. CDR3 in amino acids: CASSLTGGVSGANVLTF. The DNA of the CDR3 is TGTGCCAGCAGCTTAACGGGAGGGGTGTCTGGGGCCAACGTCCTGACTTTC.

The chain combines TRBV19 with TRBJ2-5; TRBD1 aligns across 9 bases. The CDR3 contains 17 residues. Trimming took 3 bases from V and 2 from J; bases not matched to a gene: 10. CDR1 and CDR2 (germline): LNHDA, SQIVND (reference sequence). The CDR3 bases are TGTGCCAGTAGTATTAAGGGACAGGGAAACGTTCAAGAGACCCAGTACTTC. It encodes CASSIKGQGNVQETQYF.

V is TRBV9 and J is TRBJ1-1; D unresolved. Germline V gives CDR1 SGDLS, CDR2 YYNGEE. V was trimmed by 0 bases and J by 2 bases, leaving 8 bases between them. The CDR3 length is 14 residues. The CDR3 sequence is CASSVAQINTEAFF. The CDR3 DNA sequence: TGTGCCAGCAGCGTAGCGCAGATCAACACTGAAGCTTTCTTT.

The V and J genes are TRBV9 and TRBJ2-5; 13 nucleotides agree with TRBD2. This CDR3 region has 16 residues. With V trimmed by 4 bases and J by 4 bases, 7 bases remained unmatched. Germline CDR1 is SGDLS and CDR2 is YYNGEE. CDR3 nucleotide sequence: TGTGCCAGCAGCCCGACTAGCGGGGGGTACGGAGAGACCCAGTACTTC. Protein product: CASSPTSGGYGETQYF. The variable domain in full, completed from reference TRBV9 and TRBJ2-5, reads DSGVTQTPKHLITATGQRVTLRCSPRSGDLSVYWYQQSLDQGLQFLIQYYNGEERAKGNILERFSAQQFPDLHSELNLSSLELGDSALYFCASSPTSGGYGETQYFGPGTRLLVL.

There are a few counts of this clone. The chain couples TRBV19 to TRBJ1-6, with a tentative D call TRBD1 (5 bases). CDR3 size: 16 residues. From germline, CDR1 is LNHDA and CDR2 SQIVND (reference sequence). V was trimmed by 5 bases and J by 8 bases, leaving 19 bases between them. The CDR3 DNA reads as TGTGCCAGTAGTGTCCTAAGGGGAAGCGGGCATTCACCCCTCCACTTT. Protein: CASSVLRGSGHSPLHF.

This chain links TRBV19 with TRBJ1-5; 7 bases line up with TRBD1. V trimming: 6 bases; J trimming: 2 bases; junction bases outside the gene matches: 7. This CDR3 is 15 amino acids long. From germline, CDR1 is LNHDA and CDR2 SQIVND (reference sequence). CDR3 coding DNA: TGTGCCAGTAGCGGCACTGGACAGGGCAATCAGCCCCAGCATTTT. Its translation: CASSGTGQGNQPQHF.

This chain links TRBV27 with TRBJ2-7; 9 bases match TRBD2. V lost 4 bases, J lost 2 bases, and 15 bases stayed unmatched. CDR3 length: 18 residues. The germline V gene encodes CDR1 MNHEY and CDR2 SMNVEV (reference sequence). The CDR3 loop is CASSSSPTSGVFTYEQYF. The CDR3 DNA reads TGTGCCAGCAGTTCCTCCCCGACTAGCGGCGTGTTTACCTACGAGCAGTACTTC.

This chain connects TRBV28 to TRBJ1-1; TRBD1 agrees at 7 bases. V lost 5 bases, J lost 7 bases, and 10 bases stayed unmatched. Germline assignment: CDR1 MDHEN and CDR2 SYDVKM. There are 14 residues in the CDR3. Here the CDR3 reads CASSGDSLYYEAFF. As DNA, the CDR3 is TGTGCCAGCAGTGGGGACAGCCTTTACTATGAAGCTTTCTTT.

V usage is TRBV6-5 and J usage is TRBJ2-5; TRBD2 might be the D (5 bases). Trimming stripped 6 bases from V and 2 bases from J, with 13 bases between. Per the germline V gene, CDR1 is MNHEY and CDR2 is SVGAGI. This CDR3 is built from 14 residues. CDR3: CASRKTRTQETQYF. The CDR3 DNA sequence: TGTGCCAGCAGGAAGACGCGGACTCAAGAGACCCAGTACTTC.

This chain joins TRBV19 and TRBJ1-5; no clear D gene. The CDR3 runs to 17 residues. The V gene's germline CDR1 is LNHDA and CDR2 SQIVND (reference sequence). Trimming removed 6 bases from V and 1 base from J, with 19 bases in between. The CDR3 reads CASSLHGRVMSNQPQHF. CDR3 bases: TGTGCCAGTAGCCTCCATGGGAGGGTAATGAGCAATCAGCCCCAGCATTTT.

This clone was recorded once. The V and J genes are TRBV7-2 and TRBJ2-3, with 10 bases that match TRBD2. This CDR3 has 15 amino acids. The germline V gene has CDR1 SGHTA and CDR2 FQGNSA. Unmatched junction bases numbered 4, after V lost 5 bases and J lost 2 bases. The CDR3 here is CASSPSGGLTDTQYF. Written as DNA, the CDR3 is TGTGCCAGCAGCCCTAGCGGGGGCCTCACAGATACGCAGTATTTT.

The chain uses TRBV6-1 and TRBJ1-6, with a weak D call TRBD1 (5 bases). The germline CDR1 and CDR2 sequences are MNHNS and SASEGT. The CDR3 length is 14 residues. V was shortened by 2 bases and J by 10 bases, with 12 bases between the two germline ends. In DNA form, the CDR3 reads TGTGCCAGCAGTGAAACCGGTAGGGGATCACCCCTCCACTTT. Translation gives CASSETGRGSPLHF.

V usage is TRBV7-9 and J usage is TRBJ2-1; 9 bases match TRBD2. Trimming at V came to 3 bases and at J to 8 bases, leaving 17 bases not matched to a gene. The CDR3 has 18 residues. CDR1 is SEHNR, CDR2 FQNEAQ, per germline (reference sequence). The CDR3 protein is CASSFPPRLAGVSDEQFF. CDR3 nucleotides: TGTGCCAGCAGCTTCCCCCCTAGATTAGCGGGAGTTTCCGATGAGCAGTTCTTC.